These 5 T cell receptor beta chains were all obtained from the same sample, sequenced in a study of response to subunit inactivated influenza vaccine (dated by TCRdb to the late 2010s). Library generation was performed with RT-PCR. Sequencing was carried out with an Illumina HiSeq 2500. The public reads were reprocessed in TCRdb via fastp at Q25 and MiXCR, keeping in-frame beta chains. Identical CDR3 proteins give one entry, which carries the most common genes and DNA. For this sample there are 710,000 or so distinct CDR3 sequences; around 16% appear just once. 11% of the sample is in the top ten clones. The material sequenced was PBMCs from blood, taken roughly 13 days after vaccination. The receptors stem from a man aged 45-65 years who received an inactivated influenza vaccine. Donor details come from another sample of the same person, matched by shared clones.

This clonotype was found many times. The chain links TRBV6-5 to TRBJ2-7; no clear D. V was trimmed by 0 bases and J by 1 base, leaving 4 bases between them. CDR1 is MNHEY, CDR2 SVGAGI, per germline. CDR3 length: 13 amino acids. As DNA, the CDR3 is TGTGCCAGCAGTTACTCGGGGTCCTACGAGCAGTACTTC. Its translation is CASSYSGSYEQYF.

The chain employs TRBV3-1 and TRBJ2-5; a possible D gene is TRBD2 (7 bases). Germline loops: CDR1 LGHDT, CDR2 YNNKEL (reference sequence). V was clipped by 1 base and J by 7 bases, with 22 bases between them. CDR3 length equals 17 residues. CDR3 region: CASSQVVLASGGGTQYF. The CDR3 nucleotides read TGTGCCAGCAGCCAAGTCGTTTTGGCTAGCGGAGGGGGGACCCAGTACTTC.

The table lists this clonotype with many counts. The chain combines TRBV5-1 with TRBJ2-3, with a possible D match to TRBD2 (5 bases). Germline assignment: CDR1 SGHRS and CDR2 YFSETQ. This CDR3 region has 14 residues. Deletions cut 2 bases from V and 1 base from J, with 8 bases between. The CDR3 sequence is CASSFSVGTDTQYF. CDR3 DNA: TGCGCCAGCAGCTTTAGCGTGGGCACAGATACGCAGTATTTT. The entire variable domain, with the rest obtained from reference TRBV5-1 and TRBJ2-3, is as follows: KAGVTQTPRYLIKTRGQQVTLSCSPISGHRSVSWYQQTPGQGLQFLFEYFSETQRNKGNFPGRFSGRQFSNSRSEMNVSTLELGDSALYLCASSFSVGTDTQYFGPGTRLTVL.

The CDR3 is CASSISRDAETQYF. In DNA form, the CDR3 reads TGTGCCAGCAGTATATCCCGGGACGCAGAGACCCAGTACTTC. The rearrangement uses TRBV6-1 and TRBJ2-5; D tentatively fits TRBD1 or TRBD2 (5 bases each). V was cut by 5 bases and J by 4 bases, with 14 bases left in between. The CDR3 spans 14 residues. Germline CDR1 MNHNS, CDR2 SASEGT.

CDR3: CASSFGGKRPSYEQYF. The DNA of the CDR3 is TGTGCCAGCAGCTTTGGGGGAAAGAGGCCTTCCTACGAGCAGTACTTC. This rearrangement joins TRBV11-2 to TRBJ2-7; D assignment may be TRBD1 or TRBD2 (5 bases each). The V end lost 3 bases, the J end lost 1 base, and 16 bases lay between the germline ends. The CDR3 totals 16 residues. The germline V gene has CDR1 SGHAT and CDR2 FQNNGV.